This TCR beta chain came from a study of cytomegalovirus exposure and HLA in healthy donors. Study in general: There were around 100 million unique TCR beta sequences, drawn from roughly 200 million T cells, in an earlier analysis. Whole-study findings and limits: The productive fraction for most TCR beta V segments was about 87% or about 30% in an earlier analysis. Beyond CMV serostatus, there was no information to go on about immune exposure. According to the study, approximately 150 TCR beta chains were cytomegalovirus-associated.

The germline V gene encodes CDR1 LNHNV and CDR2 YYDKDF (reference sequence). The CDR3 loop spans 15 amino acids. V was pared by 0 bases and J by 3 bases, with 12 bases between. As regards this clone: Its target is unknown.

Researchers ran the PCR with 60 Vbeta and 13 Jbeta primers. TCRdb's copy holds only in-frame clones and misses some; the assay was immunoSEQ multiplex PCR. This repertoire shows some 170,000 clones, 75% to 80% found once; its top ten account for approximately 6.3%. This TCR derives from a man between 35 and 55 years old in good health and CMV-seropositive. Sequenced sample: PBMCs. This sequence joins TRBV15 and TRBJ2-7; no reliable D call. DNA for the CDR3: TGTGCCACCAGCAGAGATCGGCCTAGGAACTACGAGCAGTACTTC. Translation gives CATSRDRPRNYEQYF.